The following is a T cell receptor (beta chain) sequence with its context. The data were taken from a study of CD8+ T cells in alopecia areata. CDR1 and CDR2 from the germline V gene are MGHDK and SYGVNS. This CDR3 is 15 amino acids long. The V segment lost 1 base and the J segment 6 bases; nucleotides outside the gene matches: 5. Reverse transcription of extracted RNA yielded cDNA, which provided the sequencing template. The protocol was immunoSEQ multiplex PCR, while the TCRdb copy is restricted to in-frame clones and leaves out a portion. The sample records approximately 180,000 clones, about 66% being singletons.

This chain links TRBV25-1 with TRBJ1-2; TRBD1 matches 10 bases. The receptor's source is a human donor with alopecia areata. Sequenced material: CD8+ T cells sorted from blood, taken at week 0. CDR3 sequence (DNA): TGTGCCAGCAGTGAATGGGACAGGGGCGGCGATGGCTACACCTTC. Its translation: CASSEWDRGGDGYTF.